The text below deals with one T cell receptor beta chain. This entry comes from a study of blood T cell repertoires in COVID-19. Study-wide background: From the United States, Italy and Spain came samples of acute and convalescent COVID-19.

V lost 5 bases to trimming and J lost 2 bases; unmatched junction nucleotides: 5. Germline V gene data show CDR1 as LNHDA and CDR2 as SQIVND (reference sequence). This CDR3 has 15 residues. Here immunoSEQ multiplex PCR was the method, and the copy in TCRdb shows in-frame clones only, minus some. Counted here are approximately 50,000 clones, around four fifths occurring once; the ten biggest clones make up over 10%. This TCR came from a human donor in a cohort sampled during active COVID-19. V and J are TRBV19 and TRBJ2-7, with 11 bases matching TRBD1. Material for sequencing was peripheral blood. In DNA, the CDR3 is TGTGCCAGTAGTCGGGACAGGGGGATCCCCTACGAGCAGTACTTC. Translation gives CASSRDRGIPYEQYF. The full variable domain, in which reference TRBV19 and TRBJ2-7 provide the parts outside the CDR3, is DGGITQSPKYLFRKEGQNVTLSCEQNLNHDAMYWYRQDPGQGLRLIYYSQIVNDFQKGDIAEGYSVSREKKESFPLTVTSAQKNPTAFYLCASSRDRGIPYEQYFGPGTRLTVT.